The clone carrying this TCR beta chain was seen repeatedly, ten times or more. Its antigen is not identified. This record comes from a study of T cells after yellow fever vaccination. About the study: Preparation of the low-cell-number fractions used SMART-Seq v4 Ultra Low Input.

General study points: Though weaker, the secondary response peaked faster, on day 5 versus 15. Sorted repertoires could include abundant contaminating clonotypes from bulk cells.

5'RACE template switching generated TCR cDNA, adding a universal primer site and UMIs. TCRdb analysed the 5' RACE reads with MiXCR anew, one entry per CDR3 protein. The data show 25,000 to 30,000 distinct CDR3 sequences, about 5% seen once. CDR3 size: 14 residues. Germline V gene lookup returns CDR1 WSHSY and CDR2 SAAADI. V lost 2 bases and J lost 5; bases outside the gene matches: 5. The source is a man aged 25 to 40 who received the YFV17D yellow fever vaccine. The chain has TRBV10-2 and TRBJ2-7; 8 nucleotides agree with TRBD2. Sequenced here: CD8+ T cells sorted from PBMCs, sampled 10 days after the yellow fever booster vaccination. The CDR3 nucleotides are TGCGCCAGCAGTGAGCCGGGAGGGCCCGACGAGCAGTACTTC. The encoded protein is CASSEPGGPDEQYF.